The 22 T cell receptor beta chains listed next were all sequenced from one sample in a study of early T cells in non-severe SARS-CoV-2 infection (dated by TCRdb to the early 2020s). Library preparation employed 5' RACE. The instrument was a NextSeq 500. Using fastp at Q25 and MiXCR, TCRdb reprocessed the public reads and kept productive beta chains. Each entry merges the rows of one CDR3 protein and shows their most common DNA and genes. For this sample there are 64,000 or so distinct CDR3 sequences; about 12% appear just once. The top ten clonotypes cover roughly 4.2% of the sample. The specimen sequenced was whole blood. Source of these receptors: an adult who was a healthcare worker with PCR-confirmed SARS-CoV-2 infection or an uninfected control (not recorded which).

The J gene is TRBJ2-3, the V gene TRBV6-5, with TRBD2 matching over 11 bases. V dropped 2 bases and J dropped 3; count of bases not matched to a gene: 1. From germline, CDR1 is MNHEY and CDR2 SVGAGI. The CDR3 covers 15 residues. The CDR3 bases are TGTGCCAGCAGTTACGGGACTAGCGGAACAGATACGCAGTATTTT. This encodes CASSYGTSGTDTQYF.

This clonotype was seen a few times. The chain employs TRBV29-1 and TRBJ2-1; D not certain. Germline V gene data show CDR1 as SQVTM and CDR2 as ANQGSEA. Trimming left V 6 bases short and J 7 bases short, with 10 bases between. This CDR3 contains 11 residues. The CDR3 protein is CSVAQKNEQFF. CDR3 DNA: TGCAGCGTCGCCCAGAAAAATGAGCAGTTCTTC.

This clonotype was picked up many times. This sequence joins TRBV21-1 and TRBJ2-2; the table gives TRBD1 as D, unverified against the DNA. TRBV21-1 is deemed a pseudogene. The CDR3 covers 15 residues. As DNA, the CDR3 is TGTGCCAGCAGCAAAGGTGGGACACTGGCTCCGGAGCTGTTTTTT. It is translated as CASSKGGTLAPELFF.

In this sample, this clonotype turned up many times. The rearrangement uses TRBV7-9 and TRBJ2-5; no clear D. The CDR3 consists of 12 residues. From germline, CDR1 is SEHNR and CDR2 FQNEAQ (reference sequence). Trimming shortened V by 3 bases and J by 2 bases, and 4 bases separated the two germline ends. The DNA for the CDR3 is TGTGCCAGCAGCTTTGAGCAAGAGACCCAGTACTTC. It translates to CASSFEQETQYF.

This chain joins TRBV10-3 and TRBJ2-5; 12 positions agree with TRBD2. After removal of 5 bases from V and 1 base from J, the junction contained 11 bases not matched to a gene. Germline values: CDR1 ENHRY, CDR2 SYGVKD. CDR3 size: 18 residues. The CDR3, as DNA: TGTGCCATCAGTCCCCGACTAGCGGGGGAAATCCGCCAAGAGACCCAGTACTTC. This translates into CAISPRLAGEIRQETQYF.

The chain uses TRBV6-2 or TRBV6-3 and TRBJ1-2, with 7 bases that match TRBD1. Trimming took 7 bases from V and 7 from J; bases not matched to a gene: 6. The CDR3 runs 12 residues. CDR1 and CDR2 from the germline V gene are MNHEY and SVGEGT. CDR3 nucleotides: TGTGCCAGCACCCGGACAGGTCTTGGCTACACCTTC. Amino acids: CASTRTGLGYTF.

This clonotype was detected many times. This sequence joins TRBV7-8 and TRBJ2-7; TRBD1 matches 9 bases. The germline gives CDR1 SGHVS, CDR2 FQNEAQ. CDR3 size: 16 residues. V trimming: 1 base; J trimming: 2 bases; junction bases outside the gene matches: 6. Written as DNA, the CDR3 is TGTGCCAGCAGCTTAGAGGCCGGGACAGGGACCTACGAGCAGTACTTC. Protein: CASSLEAGTGTYEQYF.

The chain uses TRBV4-3 and TRBJ2-1, with 11 bases identical to TRBD2. CDR3 length: 15 amino acids. The V segment lost 3 bases and the J segment 4 bases; nucleotides outside the gene matches: 2. Germline CDR1 is LGHNA and CDR2 is YSLEER. In nucleotides, the CDR3 is TGCGCCAGCAGCCATAGCGGGGGGGATTACAATGAGCAGTTCTTC. It encodes CASSHSGGDYNEQFF.

This clonotype turned up a few times. The chain links TRBV11-3 to TRBJ2-7; the match to TRBD2 covers 7 bases. Losses at the gene ends were 0 bases for V and 5 bases for J; bases not matched to a gene: 4. Per the germline V gene, CDR1 is SGHNT and CDR2 is YENEEA. CDR3 length equals 14 residues. This CDR3 reads CASSLEGRGHEQYF. The CDR3 DNA reads as TGTGCCAGCAGCTTAGAGGGGAGGGGACACGAGCAGTACTTC. The variable domain in full, with the rest retrieved from reference TRBV11-3 and TRBJ2-7, is EAGVVQSPRYKIIEKKQPVAFWCNPISGHNTLYWYLQNLGQGPELLIRYENEEAVDDSQLPKDRFSAERLKGVDSTLKIQPAELGDSAVYLCASSLEGRGHEQYFGPGTRLTVT.

CDR3: CASSLGRPTDTQYF. CDR3 DNA: TGTGCCAGCAGCTTAGGAAGGCCCACAGATACGCAGTATTTT. The J gene is TRBJ2-3, the V gene TRBV7-8; no clear D. The length of the CDR3 is 14 residues. The germline CDR1 and CDR2 sequences are SGHVS and FQNEAQ. V was trimmed by 1 base and J by 2 bases, leaving 7 bases between them.

The gene calls are TRBV5-6 and TRBJ1-2; D is ambiguous. Germline V gene lookup returns CDR1 SGHDT and CDR2 YYEEEE. The CDR3 totals 12 residues. V was pared by 0 bases and J by 5 bases, with 5 bases between. CDR3 DNA: TGTGCCAGCAGCTTGGACACTTATGGCTACACCTTC. Protein product: CASSLDTYGYTF.

This clonotype has ten or more counts. Here the CDR3 DNA reads TGCGCCAGCAGCGGGGGCGCAGGGTTTATCCCTGGGGCCAACGTCCTGACTTTC. Encoded protein: CASSGGAGFIPGANVLTF. This sequence joins TRBV5-1 and TRBJ2-6, with D tentatively TRBD1 (6 bases). The CDR3 has 18 residues. The germline V and J ends were trimmed by 4 bases and 2 bases, with 19 bases remaining between them. Looked up from germline, CDR1 is SGHRS and CDR2 is YFSETQ.

A few counts support this clonotype. The genes are TRBV4-3 and TRBJ1-3; D perhaps matches TRBD1 (5 bases). Trimming cost V 0 bases and J 4 bases, with 13 bases left between them. Germline CDR1 is LGHNA and CDR2 is YSLEER. The CDR3 length is 16 residues. In DNA, the CDR3 is TGCGCCAGCAGCCAAGATCCCAGGGCGGCAGGAAACACCATATATTTT. It encodes CASSQDPRAAGNTIYF.

This clonotype was counted only a few times. As DNA, the CDR3 is TGTGCCAGCACCCTCTGGACAGGGATCGAGCAGTACTTC. Its translation: CASTLWTGIEQYF. This rearrangement joins TRBV6-1 to TRBJ2-7, with 8 bases lining up with TRBD1. V dropped 7 bases and J dropped 6; count of bases not matched to a gene: 8. This CDR3 region has 13 residues. Germline lookup yields CDR1 MNHNS and CDR2 SASEGT.

The rearrangement links TRBV7-2 to TRBJ2-3; D gene uncertain. This CDR3 has 14 amino acids. Trimming shortened V by 1 base and J by 10 bases, and 15 bases separated the two germline ends. Germline loops: CDR1 SGHTA, CDR2 FQGNSA. CDR3 DNA sequence: TGTGCCAGCAGCTTAGATAGCAGTTCTTCTGCGCAGTATTTT. Translated, it gives CASSLDSSSSAQYF.

The chain links TRBV29-1 to TRBJ2-1; D possibly corresponds to TRBD2 (5 bases). The V and J ends lost 7 bases and 9 bases respectively, with 16 bases between them. In germline, CDR1 is SQVTM, CDR2 ANQGSEA. The CDR3 runs to 12 residues. CDR3 sequence: CSALIVGGEQFF. Here the CDR3 DNA reads TGCAGCGCGTTAATAGTCGGAGGTGAGCAGTTCTTC.

This clonotype was counted at least ten times. Written as DNA, the CDR3 is TGCGCCAGCAGCCAGGAAGGTCGGGTCTATGGCTACACCTTC. Residues: CASSQEGRVYGYTF. The rearrangement uses TRBV4-3 and TRBJ1-2; no reliable D call. The V end was cut by 3 bases, the J end by 4 bases, with 12 bases between. The V gene's germline CDR1 is LGHNA and CDR2 YSLEER. The CDR3 extends over 14 amino acids.

Only a few counts were recorded for this clonotype. The chain links TRBV7-3 to TRBJ2-5; D not certain. The CDR3 is 16 residues long. Trimming removed 2 bases at V and 5 bases at J, with 18 bases between. In germline, CDR1 is SGHTA, CDR2 FQGTGA. This CDR3 reads CASSLSGGLGVETQYF. CDR3 bases: TGTGCCAGCAGCTTATCGGGTGGATTAGGAGTGGAGACCCAGTACTTC.

This clonotype was detected many times. The rearrangement links TRBV2 to TRBJ2-5; the D gene is possibly TRBD1 (5 bases). The germline gives CDR1 SNHLY, CDR2 FYNNEI. The V end lost 7 bases, the J end lost 5 bases, and 20 bases lay between the germline ends. This CDR3 region has 15 residues. CDR3 sequence reads: CASTFAGHSEETQYF. CDR3 nucleotide sequence: TGTGCCAGCACCTTTGCAGGGCACAGTGAGGAGACCCAGTACTTC.

This clonotype has more than one count but fewer than ten. V usage is TRBV24-1 and J usage is TRBJ2-3; D gene ambiguous. The CDR3 totals 15 residues. Germline assignment: CDR1 KGHDR and CDR2 SFDVKD. V lost 4 bases and J 3 bases, leaving 13 bases between the germline ends. The CDR3 reads CATSELSDGTDTQYF. The CDR3 DNA sequence: TGTGCCACCAGTGAATTGTCGGACGGAACAGATACGCAGTATTTT.

This clonotype was picked up a small number of times. The chain is built from TRBV21-1 and TRBJ2-7; the table's D call, TRBD1, was not checked against the DNA. TRBV21-1 is assigned pseudogene status. The CDR3 extends over 16 amino acids. As DNA, the CDR3 is TGTGCCAGCAGCAAAGACGGCCAGGGGGAATTCTACGAGCAGTACTTC. Translated, it gives CASSKDGQGEFYEQYF.

This clonotype was counted only a few times. The gene calls are TRBV18 and TRBJ1-1; D call uncertain. CDR1 and CDR2 from the germline V gene are KGHSH and LQKENI. The CDR3 is 13 residues long. V was clipped by 5 bases and J by 3 bases, with 10 bases between them. CDR3 sequence (DNA): TGTGCCAGCTCAGGGGTGGGAGACACTGAAGCTTTCTTT. It yields the protein CASSGVGDTEAFF. Supplemented by reference TRBV18 and TRBJ1-1, the full variable domain reads NAGVMQNPRHLVRRRGQEARLRCSPMKGHSHVYWYRQLPEEGLKFMVYLQKENIIDESGMPKERFSAEFPKEGPSILRIQQVVRGDSAAYFCASSGVGDTEAFFGQGTRLTVV.